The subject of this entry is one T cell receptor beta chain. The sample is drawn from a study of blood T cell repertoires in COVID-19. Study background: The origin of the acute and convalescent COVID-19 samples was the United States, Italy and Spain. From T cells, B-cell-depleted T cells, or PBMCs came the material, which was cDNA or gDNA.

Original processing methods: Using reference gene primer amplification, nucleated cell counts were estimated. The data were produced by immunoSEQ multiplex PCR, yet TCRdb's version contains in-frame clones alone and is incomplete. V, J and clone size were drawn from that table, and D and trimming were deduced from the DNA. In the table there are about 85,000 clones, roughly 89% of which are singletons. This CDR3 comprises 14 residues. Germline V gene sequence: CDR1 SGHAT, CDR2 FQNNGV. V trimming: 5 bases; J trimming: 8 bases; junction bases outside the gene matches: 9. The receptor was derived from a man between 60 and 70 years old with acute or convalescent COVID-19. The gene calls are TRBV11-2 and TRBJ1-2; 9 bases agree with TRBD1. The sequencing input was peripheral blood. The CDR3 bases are TGTGCCAGCAGCCCTGGGGACAGGGAGAGGGGCTACACCTTC. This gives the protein CASSPGDRERGYTF.